A single sample gave rise to the 24 T cell receptor beta chains below, sequenced in a study of cytomegalovirus exposure and HLA in healthy donors. Researchers ran the PCR with 60 Vbeta and 13 Jbeta primers. TCRdb's copy holds only in-frame clones and misses some; the assay was immunoSEQ multiplex PCR. The sample has roughly 180,000 clones; nearly 80% are singletons. The specimen was PBMCs. The receptors were gathered from a female donor in good health and CMV-seronegative.

The table lists this clone with a few counts. V usage is TRBV2 and J usage is TRBJ2-7; 7 positions match TRBD1. From germline, CDR1 is SNHLY and CDR2 FYNNEI. The CDR3 loop spans 14 amino acids. Germline trimming cut 5 bases from V and 5 bases from J; bases unmatched to any gene: 9. The CDR3 DNA reads TGTGCCAGCAGTAACAGGGGTCTTTTCGACGAGCAGTACTTC. It yields the protein CASSNRGLFDEQYF.

The chain employs TRBV28 and TRBJ2-7; D is possibly TRBD1 (6 bases). CDR3 length: 13 residues. Trimming took off 7 bases at V and 2 bases at J, with 12 bases between the two ends. Germline lookup yields CDR1 MDHEN and CDR2 SYDVKM. This chain's CDR3 is CASIGTGTYEQYF. In nucleotides, the CDR3 is TGTGCCAGCATTGGAACAGGGACCTACGAGCAGTACTTC.

V and J are TRBV23-1 and TRBJ1-2; 9 nucleotides align to TRBD1. TRBV23-1 carries the ORF label, with uncertain function. The length of the CDR3 is 15 residues. J gave up 7 bases and V 8 bases, and 14 bases lay outside the gene matches. CDR3 coding DNA: TGCGCCAGCCCTAAGGGACGGGGACAGGGACGTGGCTACACCTTC. Encoded protein: CASPKGRGQGRGYTF.

The chain joins TRBV7-2 to TRBJ2-1, with D possibly TRBD1 on 5 matching bases. The length of the CDR3 is 13 residues. Germline CDR1 reads SGHTA; CDR2 reads FQGNSA. Trimming took 4 bases from V and 5 from J, leaving 9 bases between them. DNA for the CDR3: TGTGCCAGCAGCTCCGACAGACACAATGAGCAGTTCTTC. Amino acid sequence: CASSSDRHNEQFF.

This chain connects TRBV5-8 to TRBJ1-2, with 9 bases identical to TRBD1. Germline loops: CDR1 SGHTS, CDR2 YDEGEE. After removal of 4 bases from V and 5 bases from J, the junction contained 9 bases not matched to a gene. The CDR3 loop spans 15 amino acids. The CDR3 DNA reads as TGTGCCAGCAGCCCAACCCCCGGGACAGGGTATGGCTACACCTTC. Encoded protein: CASSPTPGTGYGYTF.

This rearrangement joins TRBV7-6 to TRBJ2-1, with D maybe TRBD2 (7 bases). Germline values: CDR1 SGHVS, CDR2 FNYEAQ. V shed 5 bases and J shed 16 bases, with 18 bases lying between them. This CDR3 has 12 amino acids. The CDR3 region has the DNA TGTGCCAGCAGCCCGGTTGGGCGGGGGCGCTTCTTC. Protein: CASSPVGRGRFF.

V is TRBV5-1 and J is TRBJ1-4; D remains ambiguous. CDR1 and CDR2 (germline): SGHRS, YFSETQ. Trimming took off 4 bases at V and 8 bases at J, with 15 bases between the two ends. The CDR3 contains 14 residues. The CDR3 is CASSELNSMEKLFF. The CDR3 bases are TGCGCCAGCAGCGAGTTAAATAGCATGGAAAAACTGTTTTTT. Full variable domain (rest looked up from reference TRBV5-1 and TRBJ1-4): KAGVTQTPRYLIKTRGQQVTLSCSPISGHRSVSWYQQTPGQGLQFLFEYFSETQRNKGNFPGRFSGRQFSNSRSEMNVSTLELGDSALYLCASSELNSMEKLFFGSGTQLSVL.

This clone was seen more than once but under ten times. V is TRBV7-6 and J is TRBJ2-2; the match to TRBD2 covers 9 bases. The length of the CDR3 is 17 residues. V was pared by 1 base and J by 0 bases, with 3 bases of the junction left unmatched. Germline loops: CDR1 SGHVS, CDR2 FNYEAQ. CDR3 protein: CASSLVSGGTNTGELFF. CDR3 sequence (DNA): TGTGCCAGCAGCTTAGTCAGCGGGGGGACGAACACCGGGGAGCTGTTTTTT.

To note about this clone: Germline is not matched at one junction end, which may reflect a read error. In the same sample, other DNA sequences code for this CDR3. This sequence joins TRBV5-1 and TRBJ2-2, with TRBD2 identical over 7 bases. The germline V gene encodes CDR1 SGHRS and CDR2 YFSETQ. This CDR3 is 14 amino acids long. The CDR3 region has the DNA TGCGCCAGCAGCCCAAGGACTAGTCCCGGGGAGCTATTTTTT. Protein product: CASSPRTSPGELFF. The full variable domain, its missing parts supplied by reference TRBV5-1 and TRBJ2-2, is KAGVTQTPRYLIKTRGQQVTLSCSPISGHRSVSWYQQTPGQGLQFLFEYFSETQRNKGNFPGRFSGRQFSNSRSEMNVSTLELGDSALYLCASSPRTSPGELFFGEGSRLTVL.

The rearrangement uses TRBV28 and TRBJ1-5, with D possibly matching TRBD1 (5 bases). The V end lost 6 bases, the J end lost 1 base, and 13 bases lay between the germline ends. CDR1 and CDR2 from the germline V gene are MDHEN and SYDVKM. The CDR3 length is 15 residues. The DNA of the CDR3 is TGTGCCAGCAGCGGGGGGGGACTGAGCAATCAGCCCCAGCATTTT. Its protein is CASSGGGLSNQPQHF.

J is TRBJ2-3 and V is TRBV4-1; D gene uncertain. Germline V gene lookup returns CDR1 MGHRA and CDR2 YSYEKL. The CDR3 consists of 15 residues. V lost 2 bases and J 0 bases, leaving 9 bases between the germline ends. The chain's CDR3 is CASSQTDISTDTQYF. The CDR3 bases are TGCGCCAGCAGCCAAACAGATATTAGCACAGATACGCAGTATTTT.

For the CDR3, the DNA is TGTGCCAGCAGCGTTAGCGGGGGGGCCTATGAGACCCAGTACTTC. This codes for CASSVSGGAYETQYF. The chain links TRBV5-4 to TRBJ2-5; 11 nucleotides match TRBD2. Germline assignment: CDR1 SGHNT and CDR2 YYREEE (reference sequence). This CDR3 is built from 15 residues. Trimming removed 4 bases from V and 5 bases from J; junction bases left unmatched: 7.

The V and J genes are TRBV27 and TRBJ2-3; weak D call: TRBD2 (6 bases). This CDR3 has 15 residues. Germline CDR1 and CDR2: MNHEY and SMNVEV (reference sequence). V was pared by 2 bases and J by 0 bases, with 9 bases between. The CDR3 DNA sequence: TGTGCCAGCAGTTTAATGCGGGGAAGCACAGATACGCAGTATTTT. Amino acids: CASSLMRGSTDTQYF.

Worth noting for this clone: At one end the junction does not follow the germline gene, possibly because of a read error. CDR3 nucleotide sequence: TGCGCCAGCAGTCTACAGGGGTCCAGCACAGATACGCACTATTTT. Translation: CASSLQGSSTDTHYF. The rearrangement links TRBV4-1 to TRBJ2-3; TRBD1 agrees at 7 bases. Per the germline V gene, CDR1 is MGHRA and CDR2 is YSYEKL. This CDR3 spans 15 amino acids.

This clone was seen once. The chain uses TRBV2 and TRBJ2-2; 8 positions match TRBD2. The J segment lost 3 bases and the V segment lost 5 bases, leaving 2 bases of the junction unmatched. From germline, CDR1 is SNHLY and CDR2 FYNNEI. The CDR3 covers 14 residues. The CDR3 reads CASSTGGDTGELFF. DNA of the CDR3: TGTGCCAGCAGTACCGGGGGGGACACCGGGGAGCTGTTTTTT. Full variable domain (rest looked up from reference TRBV2 and TRBJ2-2): EPEVTQTPSHQVTQMGQEVILRCVPISNHLYFYWYRQILGQKVEFLVSFYNNEISEKSEIFDDQFSVERPDGSNFTLKIRSTKLEDSAMYFCASSTGGDTGELFFGEGSRLTVL.

CDR3 bases: TGTGCCAGCAGTGAAGTCGACAGGGGGTACGGGCCCCAGCATTTT. Translated: CASSEVDRGYGPQHF. V is TRBV6-1 and J is TRBJ1-5; 9 bases align to TRBD1. The V segment lost 1 base and the J segment 9 bases; nucleotides outside the gene matches: 7. CDR1 is MNHNS, CDR2 SASEGT, per germline. This CDR3 is 15 amino acids long.

This chain connects TRBV7-9 to TRBJ2-5; D may be TRBD2 (6 bases). This CDR3 is built from 14 residues. Germline CDR1 reads SEHNR; CDR2 reads FQNEAQ (reference sequence). Deletions cut 5 bases from V and 4 bases from J, with 14 bases between. In DNA, the CDR3 is TGTGCCAGCAGCGTGAGCGGAGGGCGAGAGACCCAGTACTTC. It translates to CASSVSGGRETQYF.

The CDR3 DNA is TGTGCCAGCAGCCAAGAAGAGAGCCTAGCGGGGGGGCTAAATGAGCAGTTCTTC. Its protein is CASSQEESLAGGLNEQFF. This chain uses TRBV4-2 with TRBJ2-1, with 12 bases aligning to TRBD2. This CDR3 region has 18 residues. Germline values: CDR1 LGHNA, CDR2 YNFKEQ. With V trimmed by 0 bases and J by 7 bases, 10 bases remained unmatched.

This clone was counted only a few times. The rearrangement joins TRBV19 to TRBJ2-7, with D possibly matching TRBD2 (5 bases). V shed 1 base and J shed 2 bases, with 12 bases lying between them. CDR1 and CDR2 (germline): LNHDA, SQIVND (reference sequence). CDR3 length: 15 amino acids. The CDR3 bases are TGTGCCAGTAGTATAGGGACTCTCCTCCCCTACGAGCAGTACTTC. Protein: CASSIGTLLPYEQYF.

V is TRBV15 and J is TRBJ1-2, with no clear D. V was trimmed by 0 bases and J by 7 bases, leaving 15 bases between them. The CDR3 loop spans 15 amino acids. Germline lookup yields CDR1 LNHNV and CDR2 YYDKDF (reference sequence). The CDR3, as DNA: TGTGCCACCAGCAGAGATCTTACGGTGAACGCTGGCTACACCTTC. Translating it yields CATSRDLTVNAGYTF.

The chain combines TRBV6-5 with TRBJ2-7; 10 bases map to TRBD1. Per the germline V gene, CDR1 is MNHEY and CDR2 is SVGAGI. V shed 2 bases and J 5 bases; nucleotides not matched to a gene: 6. The CDR3 sequence is 15 residues long. CDR3 sequence reads: CASSYAGTGVNEQYF. As DNA, the CDR3 is TGTGCCAGCAGTTACGCCGGGACAGGGGTCAACGAGCAGTACTTC.

V is TRBV11-1 and J is TRBJ2-1; TRBD1 matches at 9 bases. Trimming at V came to 1 base and at J to 5 bases, leaving 0 bases not matched to a gene. Per germline, CDR1 SGHAT and CDR2 FQDESV (reference sequence). This CDR3 has 14 amino acids. The CDR3 loop reads CASSLGTGDNEQFF. CDR3 DNA sequence: TGTGCCAGCAGCTTAGGGACAGGGGACAATGAGCAGTTCTTC.

This chain joins TRBV7-8 and TRBJ2-2; TRBD1 agrees at 9 bases. The ends lost 5 bases at V and 4 bases at J; junction bases unmatched: 5. This CDR3 contains 15 residues. The germline CDR1 and CDR2 sequences are SGHVS and FQNEAQ. The CDR3, as DNA: TGTGCCAGCAGCAGGACAGGGGTGGGCACCGGGGAGCTGTTTTTT. Translated, it gives CASSRTGVGTGELFF.

The chain couples TRBV27 to TRBJ1-5; D perhaps matches TRBD1 (6 bases). V lost 5 bases and J 6 bases, leaving 17 bases between the germline ends. Germline V gives CDR1 MNHEY, CDR2 SMNVEV (reference sequence). The CDR3 is made up of 15 amino acids. The CDR3 sequence is CASSPWLDSPQPQHF. CDR3 DNA sequence: TGTGCCAGCAGTCCTTGGTTGGACAGCCCTCAGCCCCAGCATTTT.